This is a list of T cell receptor beta chains from one sample in a study of T cells after yellow fever vaccination. TCRdb passed the 5' RACE reads through MiXCR, listing each CDR3 protein once. Of some 97,000 distinct CDR3 sequences detected, around 5.5% appear once; the ten largest clones hold roughly two fifths. This sample comprised CD8+ T cells sorted from PBMCs, obtained 10 days after the yellow fever booster vaccination. These TCRs come from a man younger than 30 who received the YFV17D yellow fever vaccine. CDR3s leave out the opening cysteine and the closing phenylalanine or tryptophan. A D gene is named only where the DNA matches it firmly. Clone size appears in some rows only: once, few, many, or a class for an expanded clone.

j_call d_call clone_size v_call cdr3_length cdr3_aa
TRBJ2-7 TRBD1 NA TRBV10-2 13 ASTPGVRGQYEQY
TRBJ2-7 TRBD2 NA TRBV18 11 ASSPGTSGEKY
TRBJ2-2 NA NA TRBV4-1 12 ASSQDLGTGELF
TRBJ1-2 NA few TRBV2 11 ASSVTAYYGYT
TRBJ2-3 NA NA TRBV12-3/TRBV12-4 10 ASSWGTDTQY
TRBJ2-7 NA few TRBV29-1 11 SVGSGRRYEQY
TRBJ2-7 NA many TRBV20-1 12 SAIGRGILYEQY
TRBJ1-1 TRBD1 few TRBV7-9 13 ASSRPQGARTEAF
TRBJ1-1 NA NA TRBV4-3 12 ASSQNTATSEAF
TRBJ1-3 NA NA TRBV4-3 14 ASSHDQFVSGNTIY
TRBJ1-2 NA NA TRBV2 12 ASSAGTGPEGYT
TRBJ1-1 NA NA TRBV7-9 8 ASSFDRAF
TRBJ1-1 NA few TRBV5-1 13 ASSLGHTNKAEAF
TRBJ1-1 TRBD1 many TRBV4-1 12 ASSHPGQGTEAF
TRBJ2-7 NA NA TRBV10-3 12 AIRQGQQSYEQY
TRBJ1-5 NA NA TRBV25-1 13 ASSASRYSNQPQH
TRBJ2-5 TRBD1 NA TRBV27 13 ASSWTGTRGETQY
TRBJ2-5 TRBD1 few TRBV24-1 11 ATSSGGEETQY
TRBJ2-7 NA many TRBV14 12 ASSQAWGRSEQY
TRBJ2-1 TRBD1 few TRBV7-9 13 ASSLVGQGGPEQF
TRBJ2-7 TRBD2 NA TRBV5-1 14 ASSPEASGGPYEQY
TRBJ2-5 NA few TRBV2 12 ASSDYEFRETQY
TRBJ2-6 NA few TRBV7-3 13 ASSLGRSGANVLT
TRBJ2-3 NA many TRBV4-3 12 ASSQVRRGDTQY
TRBJ2-1 TRBD2 NA TRBV7-2 13 ASSPSRGGMDEQF
TRBJ2-3 TRBD1 many TRBV29-1 13 RRRQGPLLGDTQY
TRBJ2-2 NA few TRBV4-1 14 ASSQGVLGGTGELF
TRBJ2-5 TRBD1 NA TRBV27 14 ASSLRLDRGQETQY
TRBJ2-5 NA NA TRBV5-1 11 ASSLWSQETQY
TRBJ2-1 NA NA TRBV4-3 14 ASSQDWDRSYNEQF
TRBJ1-5 NA NA TRBV6-1 13 ASSEDGYSNQPQH
TRBJ2-1 NA NA TRBV7-2 10 ASSLLDVEQF
TRBJ2-7 NA NA TRBV4-3 13 ASSQDSSASYEQY
TRBJ1-4 NA NA TRBV4-1 15 ASSQEGALATNEKLF
TRBJ1-3 NA few TRBV12-3/TRBV12-4 14 ASSLGGAYSGNTIY
TRBJ2-1 TRBD2 few TRBV5-6 10 ASSLEAGGEF
TRBJ1-1 NA NA TRBV5-5 16 ASSLSPGWGDSNTEAF
TRBJ2-2 TRBD1 NA TRBV6-5 12 ASSWRQGAGELF